This T cell receptor beta chain was identified during a study of molecular identifiers for immune sequencing clone quantification. V trimming: 1 base; J trimming: 3 bases; junction bases outside the gene matches: 11. The CDR3 is 17 amino acids. In germline, CDR1 is DFQATT, CDR2 SNEGSKA (reference sequence). Via MiXCR, TCRdb re-called the PCR reads, giving one row per CDR3 protein. This table holds about half a million distinct CDR3 sequences, roughly 24% found once. The sequenced material came from naive CD8+ T cells from blood, with Jurkat cell RNA spiked in. Subset here: FACS-sorted CD8+CD4-CCR7+CD45RA+ naive T cells. The genes are TRBV20-1 and TRBJ2-3; 9 nucleotides agree with TRBD2. The origin of this receptor is a human donor in good health. Some libraries in this study had Jurkat cell RNA spiked in. CDR3 sequence: CSARGAGGPFWTDTQYF. In DNA, the CDR3 is TGCAGTGCTAGAGGGGCGGGAGGGCCTTTTTGGACAGATACGCAGTATTTT.